This record covers a single TCR beta chain. The antigen remains undetermined. Trimming removed 1 base from V and 3 bases from J, with 6 bases in between. Per the germline V gene, CDR1 is SGHTA and CDR2 is FQGNSA. CDR3 length: 14 residues. These data are taken from a study of T cell responses to AZD1222 COVID-19 vaccine. General observations from the study: Researchers report vaccine-associated CD4 TCRs spanning spike, with dominance at 160-218 and 743-854. All repertoire sampling was performed exclusively after the peak T cell response. Donors skewed white British and female; clonal diversity was possibly underestimated.

TCRdb keeps only in-frame clones here, not all; method: immunoSEQ multiplex PCR. The table has 110,000 to 150,000 clones, 85% to 95% seen once. Source: peripheral blood, taken after recovery from COVID-19. This sequence joins TRBV7-2 and TRBJ2-2; no clear D. The TCR was taken from an adult who had recovered from COVID-19. CDR3 loop: CASSLVEYTGELFF. In nucleotides, the CDR3 is TGTGCCAGCAGCTTAGTAGAGTACACCGGGGAGCTGTTTTTT.